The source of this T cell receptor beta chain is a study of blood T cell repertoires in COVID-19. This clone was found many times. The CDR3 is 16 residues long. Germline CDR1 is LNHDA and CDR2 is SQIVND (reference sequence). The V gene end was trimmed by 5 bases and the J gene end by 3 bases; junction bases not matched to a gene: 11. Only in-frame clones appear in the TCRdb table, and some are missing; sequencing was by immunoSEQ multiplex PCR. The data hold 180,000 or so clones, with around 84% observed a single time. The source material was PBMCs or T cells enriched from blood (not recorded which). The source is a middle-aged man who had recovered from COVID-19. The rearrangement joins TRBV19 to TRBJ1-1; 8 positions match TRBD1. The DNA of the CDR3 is TGTGCCAGTAGTTCCCCAGGACAGGGACGTGACACTGAAGCTTTCTTT. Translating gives CASSSPGQGRDTEAFF.